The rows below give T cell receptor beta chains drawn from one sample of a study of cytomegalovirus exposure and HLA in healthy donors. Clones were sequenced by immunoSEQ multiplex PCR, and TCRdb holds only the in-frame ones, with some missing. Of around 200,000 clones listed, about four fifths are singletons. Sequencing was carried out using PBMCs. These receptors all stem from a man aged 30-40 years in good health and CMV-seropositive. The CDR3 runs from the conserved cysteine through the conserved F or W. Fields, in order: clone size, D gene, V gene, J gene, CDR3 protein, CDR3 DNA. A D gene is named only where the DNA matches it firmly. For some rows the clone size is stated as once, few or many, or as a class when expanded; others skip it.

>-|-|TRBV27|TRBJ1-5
CASSLAGGGQPQHF
TGTGCCAGTTCTCTAGCGGGGGGAGGTCAGCCCCAGCATTTT
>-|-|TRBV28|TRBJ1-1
CASSGEFTEAFF
TGTGCCAGCAGTGGGGAGTTCACTGAAGCTTTCTTT
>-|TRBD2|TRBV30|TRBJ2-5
CAWATSGVRRTQYF
TGTGCCTGGGCAACTAGCGGGGTACGGAGGACCCAGTACTTC
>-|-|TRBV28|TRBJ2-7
CASTSGVRSTYEQYF
TGTGCCAGCACCTCCGGGGTCCGGAGCACCTACGAGCAGTACTTC
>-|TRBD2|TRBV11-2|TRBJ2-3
CASSPRLRTSGSADTQYF
TGTGCCAGCAGCCCCCGCCTCCGTACTAGCGGGAGTGCAGATACGCAGTATTTT
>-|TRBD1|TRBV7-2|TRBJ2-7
CASSLAGQGEAEQYF
TGTGCCAGCAGCTTAGCGGGACAGGGAGAGGCCGAGCAGTACTTC
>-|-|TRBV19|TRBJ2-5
CASSIGPGSETQYF
TGTGCCAGTAGTATTGGTCCAGGGTCGGAGACCCAGTACTTC
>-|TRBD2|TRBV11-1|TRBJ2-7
CASRRRGSSYEQYF
TGTGCCAGCAGACGGCGGGGGAGTTCCTACGAGCAGTACTTC
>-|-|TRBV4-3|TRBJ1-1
CASSQDTTNTEAFF
TGCGCCAGCAGCCAAGACACAACGAACACTGAAGCTTTCTTT
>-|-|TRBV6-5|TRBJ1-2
CASSYKGGLHYGYTF
TGTGCCAGCAGTTACAAGGGAGGGCTCCACTATGGCTACACCTTC
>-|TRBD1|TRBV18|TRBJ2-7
CASSPGTGLNYEQYF
TGTGCCAGCTCACCTGGGACAGGTCTTAATTACGAGCAGTACTTC
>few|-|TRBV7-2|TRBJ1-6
CASSLSGSPLHF
TGTGCCAGCAGCTTATCAGGTTCACCCCTCCACTTT
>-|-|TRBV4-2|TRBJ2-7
CASSQDGQGQGEQYF
TGTGCCAGCAGCCAAGATGGCCAGGGGCAAGGCGAGCAGTACTTC
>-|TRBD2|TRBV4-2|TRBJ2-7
CASSQGAGGSYEQYF
TGTGCCAGCAGCCAAGGTGCGGGAGGGTCCTACGAGCAGTACTTC
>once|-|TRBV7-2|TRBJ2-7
CASSFFGGNEQYF
TGTGCCAGCAGCTTCTTTGGGGGCAACGAGCAGTACTTC
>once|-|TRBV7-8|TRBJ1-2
CASSLDRSGYTF
TGTGCCAGCAGCCTTGACAGGAGCGGCTACACCTTC
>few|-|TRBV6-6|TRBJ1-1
CASSPVTAIQGKAFF
TGTGCCAGCAGCCCCGTCACCGCGATACAGGGTAAAGCTTTCTTT
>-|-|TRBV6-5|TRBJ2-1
CASSYSTGGAMGEQFF
TGTGCCAGCAGTTACTCCACGGGGGGCGCAATGGGGGAGCAGTTCTTC
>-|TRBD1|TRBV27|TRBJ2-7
CASSQGAPYEQYF
TGTGCCAGCAGCCAGGGGGCGCCCTACGAGCAGTACTTC
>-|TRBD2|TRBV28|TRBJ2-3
CASAAASGGTDTQYF
TGTGCCAGCGCCGCCGCTAGCGGAGGCACAGATACGCAGTATTTT
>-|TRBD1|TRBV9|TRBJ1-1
CASSGRTGGITEAFF
TGTGCCAGCAGCGGAAGGACAGGGGGGATTACTGAAGCTTTCTTT
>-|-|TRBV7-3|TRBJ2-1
CASSLGAEQFF
TGTGCCAGCAGCTTAGGAGCGGAGCAGTTCTTC
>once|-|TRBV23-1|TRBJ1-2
CASSQSGTILRGTF
TGCGCCAGCAGTCAATCGGGGACTATCCTAAGGGGCACCTTC
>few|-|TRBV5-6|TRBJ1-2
CASSASDYGYTF
TGTGCCAGCAGCGCTTCGGACTATGGCTACACCTTC
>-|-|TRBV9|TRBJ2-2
CASSVDSSTNTGELFF
TGTGCCAGCAGCGTGGATAGCAGTACGAACACCGGGGAGCTGTTTTTT
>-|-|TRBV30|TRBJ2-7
CAWSESAGLAYEQYF
TGTGCCTGGAGTGAAAGCGCCGGTCTAGCCTACGAGCAGTACTTC
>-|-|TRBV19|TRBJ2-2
CASGRGAGELFF
TGTGCCAGTGGCAGGGGAGCCGGAGAGCTGTTTTTT
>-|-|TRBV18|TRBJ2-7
CASSLARVHEQYF
TGTGCCAGCTCATTAGCGAGGGTCCACGAGCAGTACTTC
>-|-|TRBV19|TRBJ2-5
CASSPGSLQETQYF
TGTGCCAGTAGCCCCGGTAGCCTCCAAGAGACCCAGTACTTC
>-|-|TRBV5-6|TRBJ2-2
CASSLVRGPTGELFF
TGTGCCAGCAGCTTGGTGCGGGGGCCGACCGGGGAGCTGTTTTTT
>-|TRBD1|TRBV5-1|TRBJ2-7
CASSSPDRLAYEQYF
TGCGCCAGCAGCTCCCCGGACAGGCTAGCCTACGAGCAGTACTTC
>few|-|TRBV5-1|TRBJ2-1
CASSLRTPPSSYNEQFF
TGCGCCAGCAGCCTACGGACACCTCCTAGCTCCTACAATGAGCAGTTCTTC
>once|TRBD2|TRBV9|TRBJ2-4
CASSSGGTSGKNIQYF
TGTGCCAGCAGCTCGGGGGGGACGTCAGGCAAAAACATTCAGTACTTC
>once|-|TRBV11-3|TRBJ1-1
CASSPGGEYTEAFF
TGTGCCAGCAGCCCCGGCGGGGAGTACACTGAAGCTTTCTTT
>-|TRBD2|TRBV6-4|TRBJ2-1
CASAGTSGSNEQFF
TGTGCCAGCGCCGGGACTAGCGGGAGCAATGAGCAGTTCTTC
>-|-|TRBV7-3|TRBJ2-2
CASSSTPRGENTGELFF
TGTGCCAGCAGCTCGACTCCGCGGGGCGAAAACACCGGGGAGCTGTTTTTT
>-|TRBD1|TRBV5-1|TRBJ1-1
CASSPNDRGTEAFF
TGCGCCAGCAGCCCTAACGACAGGGGCACTGAAGCTTTCTTT
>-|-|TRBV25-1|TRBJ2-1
CASAGIGPYNEQFF
TGTGCCAGCGCGGGAATTGGGCCCTACAATGAGCAGTTCTTC
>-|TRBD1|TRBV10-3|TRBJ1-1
CAISDGQGGRTEAFF
TGTGCCATCAGTGATGGACAGGGGGGAAGGACTGAAGCTTTCTTT
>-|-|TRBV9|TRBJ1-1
CASSVGASSSEAFF
TGTGCCAGCAGCGTTGGGGCATCCTCTTCTGAAGCTTTCTTT
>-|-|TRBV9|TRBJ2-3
CASSVESPTDTQYF
TGTGCCAGCAGCGTAGAATCTCCCACAGATACGCAGTATTTT
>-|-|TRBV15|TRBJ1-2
CATSRPDKTANYGYTF
TGTGCCACCAGCAGACCAGACAAGACAGCTAACTATGGCTACACCTTC
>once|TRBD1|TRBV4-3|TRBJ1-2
CASSQDPGQGSDGYTF
TGCGCCAGCAGCCAAGACCCCGGACAGGGGTCGGATGGCTACACCTTC
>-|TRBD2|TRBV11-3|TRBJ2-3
CASSRGTSGDLSTDTQYF
TGTGCCAGCAGCCGGGGGACTAGCGGGGATTTGAGTACAGATACGCAGTATTTT
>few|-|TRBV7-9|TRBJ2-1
CSSSLSTGEQFF
TGTTCCAGCAGCTTATCCACAGGTGAGCAGTTCTTC
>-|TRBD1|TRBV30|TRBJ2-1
CAGDRGRSDEQFF
TGTGCCGGGGACAGGGGGCGTTCAGATGAGCAGTTCTTC